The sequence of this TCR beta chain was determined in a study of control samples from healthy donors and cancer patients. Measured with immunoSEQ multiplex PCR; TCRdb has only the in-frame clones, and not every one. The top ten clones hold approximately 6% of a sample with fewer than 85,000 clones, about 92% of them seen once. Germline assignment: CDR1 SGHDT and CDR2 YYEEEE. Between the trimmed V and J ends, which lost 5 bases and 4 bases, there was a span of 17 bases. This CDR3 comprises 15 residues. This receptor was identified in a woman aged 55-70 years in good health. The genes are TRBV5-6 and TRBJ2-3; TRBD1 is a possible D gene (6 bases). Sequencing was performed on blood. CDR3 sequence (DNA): TGTGCCAGCAGGAGGGGGTGGCCAGGGCCAGATACGCAGTATTTT. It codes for CASRRGWPGPDTQYF.